The next 9 T cell receptor beta chains were all read from a single sample in a study of T-cell memory formation after mild COVID-19 (dated by TCRdb to the early 2020s). Libraries were made using 5' RACE. The run used an Illumina NovaSeq 6000. The public reads were reanalyzed by TCRdb: fastp trimming at Q25, MiXCR alignment, in-frame beta chains only. Every entry covers one CDR3 protein and lists the most common genes and DNA from its rows. Counted in this sample were approximately 40,000 distinct CDR3 sequences; roughly an eighth of them appeared once. In total, the top ten clones hold roughly 29% of the sample. The sequenced sample was PBMCs or a T cell subset sorted from them (not recorded which). All receptors derive from a man between 18 and 29 years old who had mild COVID-19 (a few samples of this study predate the infection). The sample titles of this study are shuffled in the database, so cell type and time point are left out; the donor was told from shared clones.

This clonotype was counted many times. V gene TRBV5-1 combines with J gene TRBJ1-2; D gene ambiguous. Germline assignment: CDR1 SGHRS and CDR2 YFSETQ. This CDR3 is 12 amino acids long. V was clipped by 1 base and J by 6 bases, with 7 bases between them. The CDR3 protein is CASSLTKDGYTF. For the CDR3, the DNA is TGCGCCAGCAGCTTGACCAAGGATGGCTACACCTTC.

This clonotype has just a few counts. The chain recombines TRBV6-1 with TRBJ2-5, with unresolved D. CDR1 and CDR2 (germline): MNHNS, SASEGT. The CDR3 contains 14 residues. Trimming cost V 1 base and J 1 base, with 7 bases left between them. The CDR3 loop reads CASSEGNGQETQYF. CDR3 in DNA: TGTGCCAGCAGTGAAGGAAACGGCCAAGAGACCCAGTACTTC.

This clonotype was seen only a few times. J is TRBJ1-5 and V is TRBV6-5; D unclear. V dropped 0 bases and J dropped 2 bases, with 14 bases sitting between them. Germline CDR1 and CDR2: MNHEY and SVGAGI. This CDR3 has 17 amino acids. The CDR3: CASSYSKSLQGNQPQHF. The CDR3 DNA is TGTGCCAGCAGTTACTCGAAGAGCCTACAAGGCAATCAGCCCCAGCATTTT.

In its sample, this clonotype was seen many times. The chain couples TRBV7-2 to TRBJ2-3, with D perhaps matching TRBD2 (7 bases). The CDR3 runs 14 residues. With 1 base removed from V and 6 bases from J, the gap between germline ends came to 11 bases. CDR1 and CDR2 from the germline V gene are SGHTA and FQGNSA. This chain's CDR3 is CASSLGTRGDTQYF. DNA for the CDR3: TGTGCCAGCAGCTTAGGGACTAGGGGGGATACGCAGTATTTT.

This clonotype appeared many times. V usage is TRBV4-2 and J usage is TRBJ2-3; perhaps TRBD1 as D (6 bases). The ends were cut back, 1 base at V and 6 bases at J, with 20 bases in the middle. The CDR3 extends over 17 amino acids. Per the germline V gene, CDR1 is LGHNA and CDR2 is YNFKEQ. This CDR3 is CASSQGRVGAIPDTQYF. The CDR3 bases are TGTGCCAGCAGCCAAGGAAGGGTGGGGGCGATACCCGATACGCAGTATTTT.

Points on this clonotype: A much more abundant neighbour one base away suggests this may be a read error. V usage is TRBV27 and J usage is TRBJ1-1; D is uncertain. The CDR3 consists of 11 residues. Germline assignment: CDR1 MNHEY and CDR2 SMNVEV (reference sequence). Here the CDR3 reads CDSGASAEAFF. In DNA form, the CDR3 reads TGTGACAGCGGCGCGTCCGCTGAAGCTTTCTTT.

This rearrangement joins TRBV5-1 to TRBJ1-6; D is ambiguous. The CDR3 totals 16 residues. Germline lookup yields CDR1 SGHRS and CDR2 YFSETQ. V dropped 0 bases and J dropped 9 bases, with 16 bases sitting between them. The CDR3 is CASSLGPGKGGSPLHF. For the CDR3, the DNA is TGCGCCAGCAGCTTGGGGCCAGGCAAAGGCGGTTCACCCCTCCACTTT.

This clonotype appeared many times. This rearrangement joins TRBV7-3 to TRBJ2-1; TRBD2 is a possible D gene (6 bases). The CDR3 covers 17 residues. V lost 2 bases and J lost 0, with 14 bases in between. Germline loops: CDR1 SGHTA, CDR2 FQGTGA. This CDR3 reads CASSLWGGADSYNEQFF. The DNA for the CDR3 is TGTGCCAGCAGCTTATGGGGCGGGGCGGACTCCTACAATGAGCAGTTCTTC.

This clonotype was detected ten times or more. This chain links TRBV7-6 with TRBJ1-2, with a tentative D call TRBD1 (6 bases). CDR1 SGHVS and CDR2 FNYEAQ come from the germline V gene. Trimming stripped 5 bases from V and 4 bases from J, with 17 bases between. The CDR3 is made up of 15 amino acids. The CDR3 protein is CASSRNRDLGYGYTF. The CDR3 DNA sequence: TGTGCCAGCAGCCGAAACAGGGACCTAGGCTATGGCTACACCTTC.